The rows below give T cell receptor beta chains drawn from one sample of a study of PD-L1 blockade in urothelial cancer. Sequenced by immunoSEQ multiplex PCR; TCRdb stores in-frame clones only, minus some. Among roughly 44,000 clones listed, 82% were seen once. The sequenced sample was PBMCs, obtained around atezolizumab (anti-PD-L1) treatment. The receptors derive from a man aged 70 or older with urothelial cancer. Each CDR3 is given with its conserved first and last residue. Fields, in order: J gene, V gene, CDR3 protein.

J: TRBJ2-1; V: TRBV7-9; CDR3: CASSLGSGYYNEQFF
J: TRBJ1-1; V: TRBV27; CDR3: CASSLGTGGPEAFF
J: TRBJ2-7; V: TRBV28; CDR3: CATTRRDYEQYF
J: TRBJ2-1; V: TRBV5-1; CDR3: CASAVSGTSYNEQFF
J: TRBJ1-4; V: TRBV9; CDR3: CASSPSGGEKLFF
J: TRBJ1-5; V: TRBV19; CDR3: CASTQYTGARGQPQHF
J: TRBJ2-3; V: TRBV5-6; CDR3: CASSLRLAGGEGQYF
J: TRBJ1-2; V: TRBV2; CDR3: CASSPRGGLYGYTF
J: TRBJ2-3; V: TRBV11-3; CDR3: CASSSGTSGFADTQYF
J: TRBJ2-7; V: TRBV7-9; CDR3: CASSWSGARWDF
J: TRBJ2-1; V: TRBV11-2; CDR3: CASSLVGVAGWAGEQFF